Listed here is a single T cell receptor beta chain. Its target is not known. The data were taken from a study of T cell responses to AZD1222 COVID-19 vaccine. The analysis combined second doses at about 4 or about 12 weeks. Overall study findings and caveats: Repertoire sampling happened only post peak T cell response.

Per germline, CDR1 SEHNR and CDR2 FQNEAQ (reference sequence). The CDR3 contains 16 residues. Trimming removed 1 base from V and 2 bases from J, with 13 bases in between. Clones were read by immunoSEQ multiplex PCR, and TCRdb kept only the in-frame ones, dropping some. Here the sample spans some 110,000 clones, 85% to 90% being singletons. The rearrangement links TRBV7-9 to TRBJ2-3, with D possibly TRBD2 on 5 matching bases. This TCR came from an adult who received the AZD1222 COVID-19 vaccine. Sequencing used peripheral blood, obtained 28 days after the second AZD1222 dose. The DNA for the CDR3 is TGTGCCAGCAGCTTAGGAAGGACGGGAAACACAGATACGCAGTATTTT. Translating it yields CASSLGRTGNTDTQYF.